The 26 T cell receptor beta chains in this list originate from one sample, sequenced in a study of graft-versus-host responses after intestinal transplantation. Here immunoSEQ multiplex PCR was the method, and the copy in TCRdb shows in-frame clones only, minus some. This table holds about 120,000 clones, approximately 92% found once. The antigens these receptors bind are not known. The input for sequencing was unstimulated CD4+ T cells sorted from spleen or lymph node cells, taken before transplant. The receptor source for this set is a human donor who was the organ donor for an intestinal transplant.

The chain couples TRBV7-2 to TRBJ2-2; no clear D. The V gene lost 4 bases and the J gene lost 0 bases, with 9 bases spanning the gap. The CDR3 sequence is 15 residues long. CDR1 and CDR2 from the germline V gene are SGHTA and FQGNSA. Here the CDR3 DNA reads TGTGCCAGCAGCTGGGCAGGAGCGAACACCGGGGAGCTGTTTTTT. It is translated as CASSWAGANTGELFF. The variable domain in full, with the rest retrieved from reference TRBV7-2 and TRBJ2-2, is GAGVSQSPSNKVTEKGKDVELRCDPISGHTALYWYRQSLGQGLEFLIYFQGNSAPDKSGLPSDRFSAERTGGSVSTLTIQRTQQEDSAVYLCASSWAGANTGELFFGEGSRLTVL.

CDR3 DNA sequence: TGTGCCAGCAGCTTAAACAGGGGAGGCCACAATGAGCAGTTCTTC. Protein: CASSLNRGGHNEQFF. The gene calls are TRBV7-3 and TRBJ2-1, with D possibly being TRBD1 (7 bases). CDR3 length: 15 residues. From germline, CDR1 is SGHTA and CDR2 FQGTGA. Trimming removed 1 base at V and 5 bases at J, with 12 bases between.

The genes are TRBV2 and TRBJ1-1; a possible D gene is TRBD1 (5 bases). The CDR3 loop spans 14 amino acids. Trimming took 8 bases from V and 1 from J, leaving 14 bases between them. The germline V gene has CDR1 SNHLY and CDR2 FYNNEI. In DNA form, the CDR3 reads TGTGCCAGCCTCGGGGGGATCTCGAACACTGAAGCTTTCTTT. Translated, it gives CASLGGISNTEAFF.

The rearrangement joins TRBV11-2 to TRBJ2-1, with 10 bases that match TRBD2. Germline CDR1 and CDR2: SGHAT and FQNNGV. J was trimmed by 2 bases and V by 1 base; bases with no gene match: 2. The CDR3 spans 16 residues. CDR3 bases: TGTGCCAGCAGCTTAGTGAGCGGGAGGGCCTACAATGAGCAGTTCTTC. It yields the protein CASSLVSGRAYNEQFF.

Details on this clone: Other DNA sequences within the sample encode an identical CDR3. V gene TRBV7-9 combines with J gene TRBJ1-2, with D possibly matching TRBD1 (6 bases). The CDR3 length is 14 residues. With 1 base removed from V and 0 bases from J, the gap between germline ends came to 6 bases. Germline lookup yields CDR1 SEHNR and CDR2 FQNEAQ (reference sequence). The CDR3 nucleotides are TGTGCCAGCAGCTTAGGGACAGCTAACTATGGCTACACCTTC. It is translated as CASSLGTANYGYTF.

The rearrangement uses TRBV30 and TRBJ1-1; 7 bases align to TRBD1. V lost 6 bases, J lost 0 bases, and 7 bases stayed unmatched. The CDR3 loop spans 14 amino acids. Germline values: CDR1 GTSNPN, CDR2 SVGIG (reference sequence). The CDR3 spells CACLQGLMNTEAFF. CDR3 DNA sequence: TGTGCCTGCCTACAGGGGCTGATGAACACTGAAGCTTTCTTT.

J is TRBJ1-5 and V is TRBV15, with 7 bases identical to TRBD1. Unmatched junction bases numbered 5, after V lost 3 bases and J lost 0 bases. CDR1 is LNHNV and CDR2 is YYDKDF in the germline V gene (reference sequence). This CDR3 region has 16 residues. The CDR3 DNA sequence: TGTGCCACCAGCAGGGACAGGTCTGATAGCAATCAGCCCCAGCATTTT. This sequence encodes CATSRDRSDSNQPQHF.

This clone has only one observation. This chain joins TRBV5-1 and TRBJ2-6; D unclear. The CDR3 extends over 16 amino acids. Germline V gene lookup returns CDR1 SGHRS and CDR2 YFSETQ. V was cut by 0 bases and J by 4 bases, with 11 bases left in between. The CDR3 region is CASSLDPGMGANVLTF. CDR3 bases: TGCGCCAGCAGCTTGGATCCGGGCATGGGGGCCAACGTCCTGACTTTC.

The chain carries TRBV4-1 and TRBJ2-7, with 9 bases that match TRBD2. The junction had 4 bases not matched to a gene; V was cut back by 4 bases and J by 0 bases. This CDR3 region has 15 residues. Germline-derived CDR1 and CDR2 are MGHRA and YSYEKL. CDR3 sequence reads: CASSLAGASSYEQYF. The CDR3 nucleotides are TGCGCCAGCAGCCTAGCGGGGGCGAGCTCCTACGAGCAGTACTTC.

The J gene is TRBJ2-1, the V gene TRBV4-2, with a possible D match to TRBD1 (6 bases). Trimming took 0 bases from V and 7 from J, leaving 16 bases between them. The CDR3 sequence is 16 residues long. The germline V gene has CDR1 LGHNA and CDR2 YNFKEQ. CDR3 DNA sequence: TGTGCCAGCAGCCAAGATTGGGGGCTCTCCTCAAATGAGCAGTTCTTC. Its translation is CASSQDWGLSSNEQFF.

Notes on this clone: At one boundary the junction diverges from the germline segment, which might be a read error. V and J are TRBV7-3 and TRBJ2-5, with TRBD2 identical over 8 bases. The CDR3 is 14 residues long. From germline, CDR1 is SGHTA and CDR2 FQGTGA. The CDR3 region has the DNA TGTGCCGGCAGCTTAACCGGGAGGGATTCGACCCAGTACTTC. It codes for CAGSLTGRDSTQYF.

This rearrangement joins TRBV15 to TRBJ1-3, with unresolved D. Germline lookup yields CDR1 LNHNV and CDR2 YYDKDF (reference sequence). This CDR3 has 13 amino acids. With 3 bases removed from V and 3 bases from J, the gap between germline ends came to 6 bases. CDR3 amino acids: CATSRGFGNTIYF. The CDR3 DNA reads TGTGCCACCAGCAGGGGTTTTGGAAACACCATATATTTT.

The chain links TRBV18 to TRBJ2-4, with a possible D match to TRBD1 (6 bases). Per the germline V gene, CDR1 is KGHSH and CDR2 is LQKENI. The CDR3 has 14 amino acids. V was pared by 6 bases and J by 8 bases, with 17 bases between. CDR3 coding DNA: TGTGCCAGCTCTACCGGGACAATTTCTTACATTCAGTACTTC. Translation gives CASSTGTISYIQYF.

This chain connects TRBV5-1 to TRBJ2-6, with D hard to call. The germline V gene encodes CDR1 SGHRS and CDR2 YFSETQ. V was shortened by 5 bases and J by 1 base, with 10 bases between the two germline ends. This CDR3 contains 15 residues. DNA for the CDR3: TGCGCCAGCAGGTGGGCTCCGTCTGGGGCCAACGTCCTGACTTTC. As protein: CASRWAPSGANVLTF.

This sequence joins TRBV9 and TRBJ2-1; D is possibly TRBD2 (6 bases). Trimming removed 4 bases from V and 2 bases from J, with 16 bases in between. CDR3 length equals 16 residues. Per germline, CDR1 SGDLS and CDR2 YYNGEE. As DNA, the CDR3 is TGTGCCAGCAGCCCCCAGGCTAGCGCCCCCTACAATGAGCAGTTCTTC. As protein: CASSPQASAPYNEQFF.

The genes are TRBV4-3 and TRBJ2-3; 12 bases line up with TRBD2. CDR1 and CDR2 from the germline V gene are LGHNA and YSLEER. J gave up 1 base and V 0 bases, and 8 bases lay outside the gene matches. There are 19 residues in the CDR3. CDR3 amino acids: CASSQDKTSGSQRTDTQYF. CDR3 bases: TGCGCCAGCAGCCAAGATAAGACTAGCGGGAGTCAGCGCACAGATACGCAGTATTTT.

In this sample, this clone turned up a few times. The CDR3 protein is CASSYSGGLGTEAFF. CDR3 bases: TGTGCCAGCAGTTACTCTGGAGGACTGGGCACTGAAGCTTTCTTT. The V and J genes are TRBV6-6 and TRBJ1-1, with no clear D. The CDR3 spans 15 residues. Trimming took 0 bases from V and 4 from J, leaving 12 bases between them. Germline V gene lookup returns CDR1 MNHNY and CDR2 SVGAGI (reference sequence).

CDR3 in DNA: TGCAGCGTTGCCCCGCCGGAGCAGTTCTTC. It encodes CSVAPPEQFF. The rearrangement links TRBV29-1 to TRBJ2-1; no clear D. V gave up 4 bases and J gave up 10 bases, with 8 bases separating them. Per germline, CDR1 SQVTM and CDR2 ANQGSEA. This CDR3 has 10 amino acids.

This rearrangement joins TRBV19 to TRBJ1-1; the D is unclear. Looked up from germline, CDR1 is LNHDA and CDR2 is SQIVND (reference sequence). V lost 2 bases to trimming and J lost 0 bases, with 4 bases between them. The CDR3 length is 13 residues. CDR3 loop: CASSITVNTEAFF. The CDR3 DNA reads as TGTGCCAGTAGTATAACAGTGAACACTGAAGCTTTCTTT.

The chain links TRBV7-6 to TRBJ2-7; weak D call: TRBD2 (6 bases). The CDR3 runs to 16 residues. Germline V gives CDR1 SGHVS, CDR2 FNYEAQ. V lost 5 bases and J 5 bases, leaving 22 bases between the germline ends. The CDR3 sequence: CASSPSLGGERNEQYF. In nucleotides, the CDR3 is TGTGCCAGCAGCCCCTCGCTTGGAGGGGAAAGGAACGAGCAGTACTTC. The full variable domain, rest sourced from reference TRBV7-6 and TRBJ2-7, is GAGVSQSPRYKVTKRGQDVALRCDPISGHVSLYWYRQALGQGPEFLTYFNYEAQQDKSGLPNDRFSAERPEGSISTLTIQRTEQRDSAMYRCASSPSLGGERNEQYFGPGTRLTVT.

The CDR3 DNA sequence: TGTGCCAGCAGCCCCTTCTTTCCGGGCCTAGGGGCAAGAGAGACCCAGTACTTC. This encodes CASSPFFPGLGARETQYF. J is TRBJ2-5 and V is TRBV14, with D possibly matching TRBD1 (5 bases). V was clipped by 4 bases and J by 4 bases, with 25 bases between them. CDR1 and CDR2 (germline): SGHDN, FVKESK. The CDR3 consists of 18 residues.

The rearrangement uses TRBV6-6 and TRBJ2-5; D ambiguous. Judging by the DNA end, TRBJ2-7 fits better; the J call may be wrong. CDR3 size: 15 residues. Germline values: CDR1 MNHNY, CDR2 SVGAGI (reference sequence). CDR3 sequence: CASSYIGGNSYEQYF. The DNA for the CDR3 is TGTGCCAGCAGTTACATCGGCGGAAACTCCTACGAGCAGTACTTC.

The chain carries TRBV28 and TRBJ2-4; D might be TRBD1 or TRBD2, each matching 5 bases. The V end lost 4 bases, the J end lost 8 bases, and 15 bases lay between the germline ends. Germline CDR1 MDHEN, CDR2 SYDVKM. The CDR3 extends over 14 amino acids. Here the CDR3 DNA reads TGTGCCAGCAGTTCACCGGGACGGGCGGACATTCAGTACTTC. Translating gives CASSSPGRADIQYF. Full variable domain (rest looked up from reference TRBV28 and TRBJ2-4): DVKVTQSSRYLVKRTGEKVFLECVQDMDHENMFWYRQDPGLGLRLIYFSYDVKMKEKGDIPEGYSVSREKKERFSLILESASTNQTSMYLCASSSPGRADIQYFGAGTRLSVL.

The rearrangement links TRBV7-2 to TRBJ2-3, with a possible D match to TRBD1 (5 bases). Germline V gene sequence: CDR1 SGHTA, CDR2 FQGNSA. The V end lost 5 bases, the J end lost 6 bases, and 12 bases lay between the germline ends. This CDR3 contains 13 residues. In nucleotides, the CDR3 is TGTGCCAGCAGCCCAAGAGCAGGGGATACGCAGTATTTT. Its translation is CASSPRAGDTQYF. Full variable domain (outside the CDR3, taken from reference TRBV7-2 and TRBJ2-3): GAGVSQSPSNKVTEKGKDVELRCDPISGHTALYWYRQSLGQGLEFLIYFQGNSAPDKSGLPSDRFSAERTGGSVSTLTIQRTQQEDSAVYLCASSPRAGDTQYFGPGTRLTVL.

This rearrangement joins TRBV6-5 to TRBJ2-2, with a tentative D call TRBD1 (5 bases). CDR1 MNHEY and CDR2 SVGAGI come from the germline V gene. V lost 2 bases and J 4 bases, leaving 11 bases between the germline ends. The CDR3 loop spans 15 amino acids. The CDR3 DNA is TGTGCCAGCAGTTACGGCCGCCAGGGCACCGGGGAGCTGTTTTTT. This translates into CASSYGRQGTGELFF.

The CDR3 reads CASSAQQGNYGYTF. CDR3 coding DNA: TGTGCCAGCAGTGCTCAACAGGGGAACTATGGCTACACCTTC. This rearrangement joins TRBV25-1 to TRBJ1-2; 7 bases agree with TRBD1. V was clipped by 4 bases and J by 2 bases; unmatched bases: 4. Germline values: CDR1 MGHDK, CDR2 SYGVNS. This CDR3 spans 14 amino acids.